This T cell receptor (beta chain) stems from a study of graft-versus-host responses after intestinal transplantation. Study as a whole: Induction with anti-thymocyte globulin, then tacrolimus and steroids for roughly 3 years, was given to all recipients. Findings and caveats of the study: Across patients carrying graft-donor T cell macrochimerism, allografts held high graft-versus-host to host-versus-graft clonal ratios. Present in recipient marrow, GvH clones included some that appeared first in ileum or blood.

Sequencing was performed with immunoSEQ multiplex PCR; in TCRdb, only in-frame clones are kept and a portion is missing. The table lists over 45,000 clones, approximately 90% of them singletons. The V end lost 0 bases, the J end lost 3 bases, and 8 bases lay between the germline ends. The CDR3 has 14 amino acids. CDR1 and CDR2 from the germline V gene are LNHNV and YYDKDF (reference sequence). With regard to this clone: Its antigen is not known.

The specimen comprised PBMCs, sampled 26 days after transplant. The clonotype was recovered from a human patient who received an intestinal transplant, so some T cells may come from the graft donor. J is TRBJ1-1 and V is TRBV15, with D maybe TRBD1 (5 bases). CDR3 bases: TGTGCCACCAGCAGAGATCGGGGGGACACTGAAGCTTTCTTT. Its protein is CATSRDRGDTEAFF.